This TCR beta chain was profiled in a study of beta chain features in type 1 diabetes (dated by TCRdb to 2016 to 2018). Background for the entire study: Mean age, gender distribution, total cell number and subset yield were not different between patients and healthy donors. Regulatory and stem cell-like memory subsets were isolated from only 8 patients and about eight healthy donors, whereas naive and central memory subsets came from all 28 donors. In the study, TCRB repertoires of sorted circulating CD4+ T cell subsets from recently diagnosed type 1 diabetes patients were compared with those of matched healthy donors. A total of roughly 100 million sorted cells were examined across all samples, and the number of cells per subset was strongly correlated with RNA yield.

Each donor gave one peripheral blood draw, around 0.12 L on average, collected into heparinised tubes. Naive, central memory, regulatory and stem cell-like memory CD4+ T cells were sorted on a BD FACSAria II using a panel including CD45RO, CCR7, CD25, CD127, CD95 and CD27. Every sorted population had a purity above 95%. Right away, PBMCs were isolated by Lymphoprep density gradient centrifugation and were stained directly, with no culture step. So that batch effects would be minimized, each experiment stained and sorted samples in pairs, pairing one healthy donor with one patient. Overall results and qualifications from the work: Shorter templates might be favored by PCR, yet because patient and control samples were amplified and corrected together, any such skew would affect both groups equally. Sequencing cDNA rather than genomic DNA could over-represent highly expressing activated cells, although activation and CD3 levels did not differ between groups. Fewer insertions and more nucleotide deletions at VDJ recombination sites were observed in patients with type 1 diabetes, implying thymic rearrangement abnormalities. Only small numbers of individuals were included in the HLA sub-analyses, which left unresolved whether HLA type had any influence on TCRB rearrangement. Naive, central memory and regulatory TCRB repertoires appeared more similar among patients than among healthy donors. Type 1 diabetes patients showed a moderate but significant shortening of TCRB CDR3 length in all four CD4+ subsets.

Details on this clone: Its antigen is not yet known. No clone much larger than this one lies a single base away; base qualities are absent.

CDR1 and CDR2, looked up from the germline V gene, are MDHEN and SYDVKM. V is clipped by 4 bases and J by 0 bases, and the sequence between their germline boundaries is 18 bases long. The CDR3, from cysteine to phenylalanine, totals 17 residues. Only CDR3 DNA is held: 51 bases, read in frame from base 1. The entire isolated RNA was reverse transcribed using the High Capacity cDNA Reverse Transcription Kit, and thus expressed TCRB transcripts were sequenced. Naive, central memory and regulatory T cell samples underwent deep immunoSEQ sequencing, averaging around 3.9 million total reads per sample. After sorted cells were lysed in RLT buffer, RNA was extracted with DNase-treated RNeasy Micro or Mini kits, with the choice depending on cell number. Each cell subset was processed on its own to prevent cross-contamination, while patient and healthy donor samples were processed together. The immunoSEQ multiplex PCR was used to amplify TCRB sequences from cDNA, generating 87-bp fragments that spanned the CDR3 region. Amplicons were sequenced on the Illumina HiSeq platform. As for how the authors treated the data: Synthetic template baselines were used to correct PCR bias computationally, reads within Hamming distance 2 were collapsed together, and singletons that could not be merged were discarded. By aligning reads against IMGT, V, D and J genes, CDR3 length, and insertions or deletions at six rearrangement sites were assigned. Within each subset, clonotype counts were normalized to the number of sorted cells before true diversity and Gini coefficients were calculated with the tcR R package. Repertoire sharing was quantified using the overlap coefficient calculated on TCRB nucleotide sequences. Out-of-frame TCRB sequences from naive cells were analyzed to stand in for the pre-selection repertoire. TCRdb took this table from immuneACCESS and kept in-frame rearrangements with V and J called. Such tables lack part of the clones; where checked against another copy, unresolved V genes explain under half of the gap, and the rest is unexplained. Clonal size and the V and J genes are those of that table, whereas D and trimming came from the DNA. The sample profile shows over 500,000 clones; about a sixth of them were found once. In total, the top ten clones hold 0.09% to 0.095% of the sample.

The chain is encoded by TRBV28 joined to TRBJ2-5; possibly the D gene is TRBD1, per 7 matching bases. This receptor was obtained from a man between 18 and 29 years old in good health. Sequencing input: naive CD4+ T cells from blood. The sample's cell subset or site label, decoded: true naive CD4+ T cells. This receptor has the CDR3 CASSSRQGGSYQETQYF. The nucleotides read TGTGCCAGCAGTTCCCGCCAGGGGGGCAGCTACCAAGAGACCCAGTACTTC.